This section outlines one T cell receptor (beta chain) sequence together with its context. This entry comes from a study of blood T cell repertoires in COVID-19. About the research overall: The samples span acute and convalescent COVID-19 from the United States, Italy and Spain. From T cells, B-cell-depleted T cells, or PBMCs came the material, which was cDNA or gDNA.

Original processing notes: Estimation of nucleated cell counts relied on the amplification of reference gene primers. Profiling relied on immunoSEQ multiplex PCR, and the TCRdb table lists in-frame clones only, not all of them. The V and J calls and the clone size are those of that table, but D and trimming were determined from the DNA. This table holds 80,000 to 95,000 clones, 90% to 95% found once. Per the germline V gene, CDR1 is SGHRS and CDR2 is YFSETQ. The CDR3 has 13 amino acids. V lost 4 bases and J lost 7, with 9 bases in between. The source material was peripheral blood. The V call is TRBV5-1, the J call TRBJ1-6, with D tentatively TRBD1 (6 bases). This receptor was obtained from a human donor with active COVID-19. The donor label of this sample is uncertain. CDR3 in amino acids: CASSLDRNSPLHF. The CDR3 DNA follows: TGCGCCAGCAGCCTGGACAGAAATTCACCCCTCCACTTT.